The 30 T cell receptor beta chains listed next were all sequenced from one sample in a study of T-cell reconstitution after alpha-beta-depleted transplantation in children. Unique molecular identifiers were used in preparing the TCRbeta library. TCRdb reprocessed the PCR reads with MiXCR, giving one entry per CDR3 protein. The sample consists of about 270,000 distinct CDR3 sequences, almost 10% of them appearing once. The input for sequencing was PBMCs from the stem cell graft donor, taken from the stem cell graft. The source of these receptors is a human donor who donated a stem cell graft to a child with SCID.

This clonotype appeared a few times. The V gene is TRBV11-1, the J gene TRBJ2-6; D ambiguous. The CDR3 runs 20 residues. V lost 1 base and J 0 bases, leaving 19 bases between the germline ends. The germline gives CDR1 SGHAT, CDR2 FQDESV (reference sequence). CDR3 sequence: CASSLGAVAEGDSGANVLTF. Here the CDR3 DNA reads TGTGCCAGCAGCTTAGGGGCCGTGGCAGAAGGTGACTCTGGGGCCAACGTCCTGACTTTC. The whole variable domain, filled in from reference TRBV11-1 and TRBJ2-6, reads EAEVAQSPRYKITEKSQAVAFWCDPISGHATLYWYRQILGQGPELLVQFQDESVVDDSQLPKDRFSAERLKGVDSTLKIQPAELGDSAMYLCASSLGAVAEGDSGANVLTFGAGSRLTVL.

This clonotype was counted at least ten times. V and J are TRBV27 and TRBJ1-1; no firm D call. Germline V gene sequence: CDR1 MNHEY, CDR2 SMNVEV (reference sequence). The germline V and J ends were trimmed by 4 bases and 0 bases, with 9 bases remaining between them. The CDR3 totals 14 residues. The CDR3 here is CASSSRVLNTEAFF. CDR3 DNA sequence: TGTGCCAGCAGTTCGAGGGTATTGAACACTGAAGCTTTCTTT.

This clonotype was counted many times. The chain links TRBV6-1 to TRBJ2-1, with TRBD1 matching over 8 bases. The junction had 8 bases not matched to a gene; V was cut back by 4 bases and J by 0 bases. Germline CDR1 and CDR2: MNHNS and SASEGT. The CDR3 has 17 residues. CDR3 residues: CASSALWTGLSYNEQFF. The CDR3 nucleotides read TGTGCCAGCAGTGCCCTCTGGACAGGGCTCTCCTACAATGAGCAGTTCTTC.

In this sample, this clonotype turned up many times. The genes are TRBV29-1 and TRBJ2-7; TRBD1 aligns across 11 bases. Germline V gene data show CDR1 as SQVTM and CDR2 as ANQGSEA. V shed 7 bases and J 0 bases; nucleotides not matched to a gene: 5. The CDR3 has 14 amino acids. The CDR3 loop is CSAGQGVSSYEQYF. The DNA of the CDR3 is TGCAGCGCGGGACAGGGGGTTAGCTCCTACGAGCAGTACTTC.

The V gene is TRBV5-1, the J gene TRBJ2-5, with 7 bases fitting TRBD1. This CDR3 is built from 14 residues. Losses at the gene ends were 4 bases for V and 0 bases for J; bases not matched to a gene: 3. CDR1 is SGHRS, CDR2 YFSETQ, per germline. The DNA of the CDR3 is TGCGCCAGCAGCCCCGGGACAGACCAAGAGACCCAGTACTTC. Translating gives CASSPGTDQETQYF.

This clonotype has a handful of counts. The chain combines TRBV7-2 with TRBJ2-3; TRBD1 agrees at 7 bases. Germline V CDR1 and CDR2: SGHTA, FQGNSA. There are 15 residues in the CDR3. Trimming took 5 bases from V and 0 from J; bases not matched to a gene: 5. The chain's CDR3 is CASSLDRPSTDTQYF. DNA for the CDR3: TGTGCCAGCAGCCTGGACAGGCCTAGCACAGATACGCAGTATTTT.

This clonotype came up a few times. The chain combines TRBV5-1 with TRBJ2-7; D gene unclear. The V gene's germline CDR1 is SGHRS and CDR2 YFSETQ. CDR3 length: 14 amino acids. The ends were cut back, 6 bases at V and 4 bases at J, with 17 bases in the middle. CDR3 nucleotide sequence: TGCGCCAGCATGTTAGGGCCTCAGACTTACGAGCAGTACTTC. It yields the protein CASMLGPQTYEQYF.

This clonotype was counted only a few times. The rearrangement joins TRBV5-1 to TRBJ2-7, with no clear D. Deletions cut 1 base from V and 3 bases from J, with 11 bases between. From germline, CDR1 is SGHRS and CDR2 YFSETQ. The CDR3 contains 14 residues. The CDR3 spells CASSLRIELYEQYF. The CDR3 DNA is TGCGCCAGCAGCTTGCGGATTGAACTCTACGAGCAGTACTTC. Full variable domain (remainder filled in from reference TRBV5-1 and TRBJ2-7): KAGVTQTPRYLIKTRGQQVTLSCSPISGHRSVSWYQQTPGQGLQFLFEYFSETQRNKGNFPGRFSGRQFSNSRSEMNVSTLELGDSALYLCASSLRIELYEQYFGPGTRLTVT.

This clonotype was seen only a few times. The V and J genes are TRBV5-1 and TRBJ2-5, with D uncertain. The CDR3 covers 12 residues. Trimming left V 0 bases short and J 5 bases short, with 5 bases between. Per germline, CDR1 SGHRS and CDR2 YFSETQ. The CDR3 spells CASSLDSETQYF. The CDR3 DNA sequence: TGCGCCAGCAGCTTGGACAGCGAGACCCAGTACTTC.

The CDR3 DNA is TGTGCCAGCAGTCCAGAGGGCTCGAACACTGAAGCTTTCTTT. Translated: CASSPEGSNTEAFF. The V and J genes are TRBV27 and TRBJ1-1, with D unclear. V lost 5 bases and J lost 1, with 11 bases in between. The germline CDR1 and CDR2 sequences are MNHEY and SMNVEV (reference sequence). The CDR3 is made up of 14 amino acids.

This clonotype was seen many times. The rearrangement uses TRBV25-1 and TRBJ2-7; the match to TRBD1 covers 9 bases. Trimming removed 6 bases from V and 4 bases from J; junction bases left unmatched: 10. In germline, CDR1 is MGHDK, CDR2 SYGVNS. This CDR3 has 15 amino acids. CDR3 coding DNA: TGTGCCAGCAGGCCTACTGGGACAGGGAGATACGAGCAGTACTTC. Protein sequence: CASRPTGTGRYEQYF.

This clonotype was counted ten times or more. The chain recombines TRBV12-3 or TRBV12-4 with TRBJ2-7, with a possible D match to TRBD2 (5 bases). The CDR3 totals 15 residues. Trimming left V 3 bases short and J 1 base short, with 13 bases between. In nucleotides, the CDR3 is TGTGCCAGCAGTTTCCTGGGAGAGCGGTCCTACGAGCAGTACTTC. It encodes CASSFLGERSYEQYF.

This clonotype was counted only a few times. The chain uses TRBV10-3 and TRBJ1-5; D is unresolved. Between the trimmed V and J ends, which lost 6 bases and 4 bases, there was a span of 10 bases. The germline V gene encodes CDR1 ENHRY and CDR2 SYGVKD. The CDR3 sequence is 13 residues long. CDR3 bases: TGTGCCATCAGGCGGGAGGAAAATCAGCCCCAGCATTTT. This codes for CAIRREENQPQHF.

This clonotype turned up a few times. V gene TRBV12-3 or TRBV12-4 combines with J gene TRBJ1-6; D might be TRBD1 (6 bases). Trimming left V 4 bases short and J 9 bases short, with 10 bases between. The CDR3 totals 13 residues. DNA of the CDR3: TGTGCCAGCAGTTCGGGGGGGCCTTCACCCCTCCACTTT. Translating gives CASSSGGPSPLHF.

The J gene is TRBJ2-1, the V gene TRBV7-8, with a possible D match to TRBD2 (6 bases). The CDR3 length is 16 residues. V was clipped by 5 bases and J by 0 bases, with 14 bases between them. The germline V gene encodes CDR1 SGHVS and CDR2 FQNEAQ. The CDR3 coding sequence is TGTGCCAGCAGCCTTAGCGGCGCTAGCTCCTACAATGAGCAGTTCTTC. Translated: CASSLSGASSYNEQFF.

This clonotype was observed a handful of times. The V and J genes are TRBV12-3 or TRBV12-4 and TRBJ2-1, with D perhaps matching TRBD2 (6 bases). V lost 1 base to trimming and J lost 4 bases, with 14 bases between them. The CDR3 totals 16 residues. The CDR3 here is CASSLGGGKKYNEQFF. The CDR3 coding sequence is TGTGCCAGCAGTTTAGGTGGGGGGAAAAAATACAATGAGCAGTTCTTC.

This clonotype was seen more than once but under ten times. The chain carries TRBV19 and TRBJ2-2; D not resolved. Germline loops: CDR1 LNHDA, CDR2 SQIVND (reference sequence). V lost 10 bases to trimming and J lost 4 bases, with 13 bases between them. The CDR3 covers 13 residues. Written as DNA, the CDR3 is TGTGCCACCTCCGCAGGTTTCACCGGGGAGCTGTTTTTT. Residues: CATSAGFTGELFF.

This clonotype was recorded a few times. The V and J genes are TRBV11-2 and TRBJ2-5; 8 nucleotides agree with TRBD2. J lost 2 bases, V lost 1 base, and 15 bases had no gene match. CDR3 size: 19 residues. Germline V gives CDR1 SGHAT, CDR2 FQNNGV. The CDR3 reads CASSLGSLLLSGRQETQYF. DNA of the CDR3: TGTGCCAGCAGCTTAGGGTCTCTCCTGTTAAGCGGGAGACAAGAGACCCAGTACTTC.

This clonotype was counted between two and nine times. The chain links TRBV7-2 to TRBJ2-5; maybe TRBD2 (5 bases). In germline, CDR1 is SGHTA, CDR2 FQGNSA. Trimming left V 3 bases short and J 5 bases short, with 16 bases between. The CDR3 length is 15 residues. The CDR3 nucleotides read TGTGCCAGCAGCTTTTCGCGGGCCCTGGGGGAGACCCAGTACTTC. Its protein product is CASSFSRALGETQYF.

Comments on this clonotype: It may be a read error: a sequence one base away is much more abundant. The V gene is TRBV3-1, the J gene TRBJ2-4; D remains unclear. Germline V gene sequence: CDR1 LGHDT, CDR2 YNNKEL (reference sequence). Trimming left V 0 bases short and J 7 bases short, with 13 bases between. This CDR3 spans 15 amino acids. CDR3 sequence (DNA): TGTGCCAGCAGCCAAGATGGGCTGTGGTGGAACATTCAGTACTTC. Residues: CASSQDGLWWNIQYF.

This clonotype turned up a few times. CDR3 region: CASSRGTGRDTEAFF. CDR3 bases: TGCGCCAGCAGCCGCGGGACGGGGAGAGACACTGAAGCTTTCTTT. This chain links TRBV4-1 with TRBJ1-1, with D possibly being TRBD1 (5 bases). Germline V CDR1 and CDR2: MGHRA, YSYEKL. The germline V and J ends were trimmed by 4 bases and 3 bases, with 15 bases remaining between them. The CDR3 loop spans 15 amino acids.

The chain has TRBV12-3 or TRBV12-4 and TRBJ2-1; 9 bases fit TRBD2. Trimming at V came to 3 bases and at J to 4 bases, leaving 4 bases not matched to a gene. The CDR3 consists of 15 residues. The CDR3 region has the DNA TGTGCCAGCAGTTTTTCTGCGGGGGGGTACAATGAGCAGTTCTTC. Amino acid sequence: CASSFSAGGYNEQFF.

The chain joins TRBV5-5 to TRBJ1-2, with a tentative D call TRBD1 (6 bases). V lost 2 bases to trimming and J lost 4 bases, with 15 bases between them. CDR1 is SGHKS and CDR2 is YYEKEE in the germline V gene (reference sequence). The CDR3 sequence is 15 residues long. The CDR3 here is CASSFRQAESYGYTF. CDR3 nucleotide sequence: TGTGCCAGCAGCTTTAGACAGGCGGAGAGCTATGGCTACACCTTC.

This clonotype was counted between two and nine times. The chain combines TRBV7-3 with TRBJ2-1; D possibly matches TRBD1 or TRBD2 (5 bases each). Trimming took off 2 bases at V and 7 bases at J, with 9 bases between the two ends. Germline V gene lookup returns CDR1 SGHTA and CDR2 FQGTGA. This CDR3 comprises 13 residues. The CDR3 DNA reads TGTGCCAGCAGCTTAGGGACCTTTAATGAGCAGTTCTTC. It specifies CASSLGTFNEQFF.

This chain uses TRBV10-3 with TRBJ1-4; D may be TRBD1 (5 bases). Trimming removed 7 bases at V and 7 bases at J, with 16 bases between. Germline V gene lookup returns CDR1 ENHRY and CDR2 SYGVKD. The CDR3 is 14 residues long. The chain's CDR3 is CAINAGGGGEKLFF. In DNA, the CDR3 is TGTGCCATCAATGCTGGGGGAGGTGGTGAAAAACTGTTTTTT.

In its sample, this clonotype was seen a few times. V gene TRBV7-2 combines with J gene TRBJ2-2, with D possibly TRBD1 on 6 matching bases. Per the germline V gene, CDR1 is SGHTA and CDR2 is FQGNSA. The CDR3 is 14 residues long. Trimming stripped 8 bases from V and 0 bases from J, with 10 bases between. The DNA of the CDR3 is TGTGCCAGCCGAGGGGACACGAACACCGGGGAGCTGTTTTTT. This translates into CASRGDTNTGELFF. Complete variable domain (other parts from reference TRBV7-2 and TRBJ2-2): GAGVSQSPSNKVTEKGKDVELRCDPISGHTALYWYRQSLGQGLEFLIYFQGNSAPDKSGLPSDRFSAERTGGSVSTLTIQRTQQEDSAVYLCASRGDTNTGELFFGEGSRLTVL.

A few counts support this clonotype. This sequence joins TRBV20-1 and TRBJ1-6; D is unclear. Germline CDR1 is DFQATT and CDR2 is SNEGSKA (reference sequence). The CDR3 totals 13 residues. The V end was cut by 2 bases, the J end by 10 bases, with 12 bases between. CDR3 sequence (DNA): TGCAGTGCTAGACTCGGGGAGGGCTCACCCCTCCACTTT. It specifies CSARLGEGSPLHF.

This chain's CDR3 is CASSRIAESSYEQYF. CDR3 DNA: TGTGCCAGCAGCCGTATAGCGGAGAGCTCCTACGAGCAGTACTTC. The chain carries TRBV5-5 and TRBJ2-7; tentatively, D is TRBD2 (6 bases). This CDR3 comprises 15 residues. Germline CDR1 is SGHKS and CDR2 is YYEKEE (reference sequence). Trimming took 4 bases from V and 0 from J, leaving 14 bases between them.

The chain has TRBV29-1 and TRBJ2-7; D uncertain. From germline, CDR1 is SQVTM and CDR2 ANQGSEA. V was trimmed by 4 bases and J by 6 bases, leaving 16 bases between them. CDR3 length equals 13 residues. CDR3 protein: CSVAVNKLSEQYF. CDR3 DNA sequence: TGCAGCGTTGCGGTCAACAAGTTAAGCGAGCAGTACTTC.

The table lists this clonotype with many counts. The genes are TRBV2 and TRBJ2-1, with a tentative D call TRBD2 (6 bases). The CDR3 covers 13 residues. CDR1 and CDR2 (germline): SNHLY, FYNNEI. V gave up 9 bases and J gave up 2 bases, with 11 bases separating them. This chain's CDR3 is CARGGVPYNEQFF. CDR3 sequence (DNA): TGTGCCAGAGGAGGGGTACCCTACAATGAGCAGTTCTTC.